The entry below describes one T cell receptor (beta chain). The data were produced by immunoSEQ multiplex PCR, yet TCRdb's version contains in-frame clones alone and is incomplete. This sample carries 45,000 to 65,000 clones, about nine tenths of them seen once, and the ten largest clones take around 0.5%. These data originate in a study of T cell changes during pregnancy in multiple sclerosis. The CDR3 covers 19 residues. From germline, CDR1 is MNHNS and CDR2 SASEGT. The V segment lost 2 bases and the J segment 0 bases; nucleotides outside the gene matches: 9. This chain joins TRBV6-1 and TRBJ2-6, with TRBD2 identical over 8 bases. The sample was CD4+ T cells from peripheral blood mononuclear cells, taken in the third trimester of pregnancy. This receptor was obtained from a female donor with multiple sclerosis, enrolled in a pregnancy study. CDR3 loop: CASSEISGTHTSGANVLTF. CDR3 coding DNA: TGTGCCAGCAGTGAAATTAGCGGGACACACACCTCTGGGGCCAACGTCCTGACTTTC.